The present entry profiles one T cell receptor beta chain with its context. The data originate from a study of blood T cell repertoires in COVID-19. Individuals aged 18 to 89 years were recruited from 24 US areas. Participants reported their clinical history, and cohort assignment relied on those reports. Recovered status applied to Cohort 3 donors who had two consecutive negative PCRs. It also applied to those with clearance or with symptom resolution. CDR1 SGHTS and CDR2 YDEGEE come from the germline V gene. V was shortened by 0 bases and J by 0 bases, with 3 bases between the two germline ends. The CDR3 has 13 residues. The repertoire was sequenced with immunoSEQ multiplex PCR; TCRdb's copy has only in-frame clones and lacks some. The sample lists fewer than 350,000 clones, about nine tenths occurring once.

The TCR originated in a man aged 60-69 years who had recovered from COVID-19. Sequencing was carried out using PBMCs or T cells enriched from blood (not recorded which). The V gene is TRBV5-8, the J gene TRBJ1-1; D not certain. The CDR3 coding sequence is TGTGCCAGCAGCTTGGCCGTGAACACTGAAGCTTTCTTT. Translation gives CASSLAVNTEAFF.